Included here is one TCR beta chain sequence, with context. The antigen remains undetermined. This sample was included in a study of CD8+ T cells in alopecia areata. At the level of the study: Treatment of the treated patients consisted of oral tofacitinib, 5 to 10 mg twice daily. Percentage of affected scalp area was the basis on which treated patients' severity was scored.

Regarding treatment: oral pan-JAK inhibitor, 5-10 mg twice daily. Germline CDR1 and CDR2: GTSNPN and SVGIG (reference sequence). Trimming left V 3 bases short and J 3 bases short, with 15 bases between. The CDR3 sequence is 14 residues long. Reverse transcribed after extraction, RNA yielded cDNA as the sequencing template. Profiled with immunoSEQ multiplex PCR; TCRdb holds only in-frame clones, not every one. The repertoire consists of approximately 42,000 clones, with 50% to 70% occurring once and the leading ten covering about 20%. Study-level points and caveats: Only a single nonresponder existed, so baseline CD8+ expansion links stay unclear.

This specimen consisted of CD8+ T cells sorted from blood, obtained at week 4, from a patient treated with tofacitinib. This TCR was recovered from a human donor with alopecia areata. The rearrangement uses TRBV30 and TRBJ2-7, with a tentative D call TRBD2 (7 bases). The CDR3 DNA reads TGTGCCTGGAGCGTGGGGGGGCTACTCTACGAGCAGTACTTC. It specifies CAWSVGGLLYEQYF. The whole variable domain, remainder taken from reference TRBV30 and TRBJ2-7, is SQTIHQWPATLVQPVGSPLSLECTVEGTSNPNLYWYRQAAGRGLQLLFYSVGIGQISSEVPQNLSASRPQDRQFILSSKKLLLSDSGFYLCAWSVGGLLYEQYFGPGTRLTVT.